This T cell receptor (beta chain) was documented in a study of cytomegalovirus exposure and HLA in healthy donors. The CDR3 totals 18 residues. The V gene's germline CDR1 is SNHLY and CDR2 FYNNEI. Trimming removed 7 bases from V and 0 bases from J, with 21 bases in between. Some clones are missing from TCRdb's copy, which holds only in-frame ones; the method was immunoSEQ multiplex PCR. This sample carries a few hundred thousand clones, 80% to 90% of them seen once, and the ten largest clones take over 0.75%. The TCR was taken from a young woman in good health and CMV-seronegative. V usage is TRBV2 and J usage is TRBJ1-4, with D uncertain. The sequenced sample was PBMCs. CDR3 in amino acids: CASIPSSQASSTNEKLFF. Written as DNA, the CDR3 is TGTGCCAGCATCCCCTCATCCCAGGCCAGCTCAACTAATGAAAAACTGTTTTTT.